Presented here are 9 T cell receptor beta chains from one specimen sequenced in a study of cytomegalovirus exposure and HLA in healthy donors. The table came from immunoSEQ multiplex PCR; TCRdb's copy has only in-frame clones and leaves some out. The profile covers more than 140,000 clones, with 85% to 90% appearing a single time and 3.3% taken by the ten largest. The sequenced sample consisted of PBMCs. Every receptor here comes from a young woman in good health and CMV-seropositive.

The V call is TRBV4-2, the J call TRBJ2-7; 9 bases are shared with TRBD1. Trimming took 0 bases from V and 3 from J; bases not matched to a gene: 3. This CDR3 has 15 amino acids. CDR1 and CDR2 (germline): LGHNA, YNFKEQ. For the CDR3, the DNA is TGTGCCAGCAGCCAAGATCAGGGACAGGGCTACGAGCAGTACTTC. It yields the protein CASSQDQGQGYEQYF.

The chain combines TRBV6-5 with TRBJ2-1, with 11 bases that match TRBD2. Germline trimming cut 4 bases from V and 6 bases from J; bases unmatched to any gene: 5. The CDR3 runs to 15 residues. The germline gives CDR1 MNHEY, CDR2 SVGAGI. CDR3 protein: CASSLAGGPVNEQFF. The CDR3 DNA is TGTGCCAGCAGTTTAGCGGGAGGGCCGGTCAATGAGCAGTTCTTC.

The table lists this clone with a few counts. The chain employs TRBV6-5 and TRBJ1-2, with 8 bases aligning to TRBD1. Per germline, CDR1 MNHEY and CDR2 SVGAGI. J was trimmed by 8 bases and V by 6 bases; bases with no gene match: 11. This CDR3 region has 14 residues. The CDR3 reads CASSLPGQGLGYTF. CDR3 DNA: TGTGCCAGCAGCCTACCCGGACAGGGATTGGGCTACACCTTC.

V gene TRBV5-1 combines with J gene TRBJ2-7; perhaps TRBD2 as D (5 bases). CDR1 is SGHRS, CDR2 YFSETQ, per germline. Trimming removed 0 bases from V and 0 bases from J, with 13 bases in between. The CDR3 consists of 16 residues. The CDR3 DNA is TGCGCCAGCAGCTTGGGCAGCGCTGGGAGCTCCTACGAGCAGTACTTC. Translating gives CASSLGSAGSSYEQYF.

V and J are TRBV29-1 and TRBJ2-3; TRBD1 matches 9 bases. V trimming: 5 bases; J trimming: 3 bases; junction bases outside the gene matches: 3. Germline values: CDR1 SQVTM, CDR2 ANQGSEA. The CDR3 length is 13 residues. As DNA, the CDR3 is TGCAGCGTTCCGGGACAGGGAACAGATACGCAGTATTTT. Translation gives CSVPGQGTDTQYF.

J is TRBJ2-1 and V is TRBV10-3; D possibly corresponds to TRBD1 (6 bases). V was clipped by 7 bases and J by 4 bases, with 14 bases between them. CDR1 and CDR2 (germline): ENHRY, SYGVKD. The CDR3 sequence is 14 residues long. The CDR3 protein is CAIMGAPFYNEQFF. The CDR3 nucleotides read TGTGCCATCATGGGGGCCCCTTTTTACAATGAGCAGTTCTTC.

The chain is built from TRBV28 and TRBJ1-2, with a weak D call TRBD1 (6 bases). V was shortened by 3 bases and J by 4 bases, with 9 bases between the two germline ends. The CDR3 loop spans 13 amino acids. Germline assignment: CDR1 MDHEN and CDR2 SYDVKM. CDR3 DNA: TGTGCCAGCAGTTTGGGGGCGACCTATGGCTACACCTTC. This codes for CASSLGATYGYTF.

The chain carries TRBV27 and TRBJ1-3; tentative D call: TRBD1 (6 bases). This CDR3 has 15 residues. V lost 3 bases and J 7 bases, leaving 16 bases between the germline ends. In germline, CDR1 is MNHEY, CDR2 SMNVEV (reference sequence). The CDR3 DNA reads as TGTGCCAGCAGTTTGTCACAGGGTGCGTGGAACACCATATATTTT. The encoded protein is CASSLSQGAWNTIYF.

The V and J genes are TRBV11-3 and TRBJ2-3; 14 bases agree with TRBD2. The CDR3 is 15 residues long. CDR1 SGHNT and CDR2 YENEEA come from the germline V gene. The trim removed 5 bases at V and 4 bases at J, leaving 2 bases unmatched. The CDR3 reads CASSVGLAGADTQYF. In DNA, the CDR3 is TGTGCCAGCAGCGTGGGACTAGCGGGAGCAGATACGCAGTATTTT. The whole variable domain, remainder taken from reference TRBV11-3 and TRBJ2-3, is EAGVVQSPRYKIIEKKQPVAFWCNPISGHNTLYWYLQNLGQGPELLIRYENEEAVDDSQLPKDRFSAERLKGVDSTLKIQPAELGDSAVYLCASSVGLAGADTQYFGPGTRLTVL.